The entry below describes one T cell receptor beta chain. The antigen this receptor binds is unknown. There are no base qualities to consult, and no much larger clone falls within one base. The data derive from a study of blood T cell repertoires in COVID-19 (dated by TCRdb to 2018 to 2020). Broadly, across the study: Collaborator samples came from the United States, Italy and Spain and covered acute and convalescent phases of COVID-19. The material from the prospective study consisted of cDNA or gDNA derived from T cells, B-cell-depleted T cells, or PBMCs. Subjects who had been exposed to COVID-19, were actively infected with it, or had recovered from it provided the deeply sampled blood TCRbeta repertoires that made up the dataset. The repertoires were released in a freely available public database meant as a resource for research on the immune response to SARS-CoV-2. Samples were obtained from the ongoing ImmuneRACE study (first 160 participants) and from approximately 1,200 subjects provided by 6 global collaborators. Nearly every sample came with metadata listing a de-identified subject ID, COVID-19 status, age in years and sex. Where available, HLA class I and class II types were taken from metadata supplied by the sample provider and were not determined by assay-based typing.

Participants in the prospective study were aged roughly 18 to 100 years, lived in under 30 United States geographic areas, and enrolled through a virtual design. In the prospective study, cohorts were assigned on the basis of participant-reported clinical history obtained from a screening survey and a study questionnaire. For ImmuneRACE Cohort 3, a participant was defined as recovered based on two consecutive negative NP/OP PCR tests, clearance by a healthcare professional, or resolution of symptoms. Mobile phlebotomists in the prospective study collected whole blood, serum and a nasopharyngeal or oropharyngeal swab from every participant. Prospective study participants could optionally give additional blood draws and questionnaires over a roughly two-month period. Before DNA extraction, prospective study blood samples were shipped either frozen or at room temperature. The CDR3 holds 13 amino acids from the cysteine to the phenylalanine. Here the CDR3 DNA is all that survives: 39 bases in frame from base 1. From the germline V gene, CDR1 is MNHEY and CDR2 is SVGAGI. V is clipped by 7 bases and J by 3 bases, and the sequence between their germline boundaries is 13 bases long.

Here is what the overall study found, with its caveats: The amount of clinical and demographic metadata varied by source and participant and was provided uncurated.

TCRbeta CDR3 regions were amplified from genomic DNA using the immunoSEQ Assay, a bias-controlled multiplex PCR. The authors' analysis ran thus. Within the assay, amplification of reference gene primers was used to estimate how many nucleated cells each sample contained. To quantify the absolute abundance of each unique TCRbeta CDR3 rearrangement, sequence reads were collapsed and filtered. For each sample, productive Simpson clonality was calculated as the square root of Simpson's diversity index across productive rearrangements. In TCRdb, the immuneACCESS table is reduced to in-frame sequences with V and J assigned. These tables do not hold every clone; where another copy was compared, an unresolved V gene accounts for under half, and the others remain unexplained. That table furnishes V, J and clone size, whereas the DNA furnished D and trimming. Within this sample are about 210,000 clones, with over 75% of them counted one time only. The top ten clones comprise around a tenth of the sample.

This receptor chain uses TRBV6-5 and TRBJ2-7; TRBD1 is possibly the D segment (5 matching bases). The TCR originated in a man aged 35 to 55 who had recovered from COVID-19. The material sequenced was PBMCs or T cells enriched from blood (not recorded which). CDR3 reads: CASNSGFGYEQYF. The bases read TGTGCCAGCAATTCAGGGTTCGGCTACGAGCAGTACTTC.